This T cell receptor (beta chain) came from a study of long-term antiretroviral therapy in people with HIV. Germline CDR1 reads SGHRS; CDR2 reads YFSETQ. This CDR3 has 17 residues. With 0 bases removed from V and 0 bases from J, the gap between germline ends came to 12 bases. Researchers ran immunoSEQ v3.0 at survey level. Here immunoSEQ multiplex PCR was the method, and the copy in TCRdb shows in-frame clones only, minus some. The top ten hold around 19% of the sample, which has approximately 22,000 clones, approximately 80% seen once. This clonotype was sampled from a man aged 40-50 years with HIV. Here the sequenced sample was unsorted PBMCs, taken 0.5 years before starting antiretroviral therapy. This rearrangement joins TRBV5-1 to TRBJ1-4; D uncertain. The CDR3 nucleotides read TGCGCCAGCAGCTTGGATCCCCCCGGACCAACTAATGAAAAACTGTTTTTT. Translated, it gives CASSLDPPGPTNEKLFF.